This TCR beta chain was retrieved from a study of shared clonotypes between healthy human individuals. Overall study: Per-donor plates numbered three CD4 naive, three CD4 memory, two CD8 naive and one CD8 memory.

V lost 3 bases and J 7 bases, leaving 13 bases between the germline ends. The V gene's germline CDR1 is MNHNS and CDR2 SASEGT. The length of the CDR3 is 15 residues. Genomic DNA belonging to each subset was distributed in equal measure over several immunoSEQ plates. Profiling relied on immunoSEQ multiplex PCR, and the TCRdb table lists in-frame clones only, not all of them. The sample holds under 1,100,000 clones, roughly 80% seen once. Sequencing was done on a sample of memory CD4+ T cells sorted from blood. Documented subset: CD45RA-negative fraction. The chain recombines TRBV6-1 with TRBJ1-6; D is unclear. The sequence was obtained from a man aged 18 to 29 in good health. CDR3 nucleotides: TGTGCCAGCAGTGAGCGGTGGCAGTTAAATTCACCCCTCCACTTT. It translates to CASSERWQLNSPLHF.